Listed below are T cell receptor beta chains from one sample, sequenced in a study of OX40 agonist ivuxolimab in advanced cancers. Here immunoSEQ multiplex PCR was the method, and the copy in TCRdb shows in-frame clones only, minus some. The sample records fewer than 90,000 clones, about 90% being singletons. Sequences were derived from CD4+ or CD8+ T cells sorted from blood, sampled in a trial of the OX40 agonist ivuxolimab. Every receptor here comes from an adult with an advanced solid tumor such as melanoma, head and neck, liver or kidney cancer. The CDR3 runs from the conserved cysteine through the conserved F or W. D genes are given only for firm matches.

D	V	CDR3
NA	TRBV23-1	CASSSSTQQSRANVLTF
NA	TRBV7-2	CASSLGRIGTGELFF
NA	TRBV7-2	CASSLVGAGVHSPLHF
TRBD2	TRBV19	CASSFASGSPYNEQFF
NA	TRBV6-6	CASSYSISSNTGELFF
NA	TRBV23-1	CASSQATGTGPYNEQFF
NA	TRBV19	CASNSLRGYTF
NA	TRBV5-1	CASSLKGSYGYTF
TRBD1	TRBV4-1	CASSQVPGTGFTDTQYF
NA	TRBV5-4	CASWEGMIGQETQYF
TRBD2	TRBV5-6	CASSKGLAGVRDTQYF
NA	TRBV2	CASSEGGLGDNEQFF
NA	TRBV6-5	CASSYDVGETQYF
NA	TRBV6-1	CASSRTDTQYF
NA	TRBV4-1	CASSQGYQTTYEQYF
TRBD1	TRBV28	CASSSGGAEAFF
NA	TRBV19	CASSISPPGRVTDTQYF
TRBD1	TRBV18	CASSPPLGTGGGNEQFF
NA	TRBV7-2	CASSLAGGATDTQYF
NA	TRBV7-9	CASSPGWGREKLFF
TRBD2	TRBV7-8	CASSGGLAGVSYEQYF
NA	TRBV6-1	CASSEITGTYGYTF
NA	TRBV11-2	CASSLGTAGTEAFF
NA	TRBV10-1	CASSEQETQYF
NA	TRBV21-1	CASGGQTNTEAFF
NA	TRBV4-3	CASSQKVPGGRSETQYF
NA	TRBV9	CASSPWRDFSGNTIYF
TRBD2	TRBV29-1	CSVDQGLSTDTQYF
TRBD2	TRBV5-4	CASSLGTSGNTGELFF
NA	TRBV28	CASSYPRGTGLEKLFF
TRBD2	TRBV27	CASSFWASGNQETQYF
NA	TRBV7-3	CASSLRAGDEQFF
NA	TRBV28	CASSTYRTVSGNTIYF
NA	TRBV6-5	CASSSSGNQPQHF
NA	TRBV28	CASLGVPDEQYF
NA	TRBV5-1	CASSLGDFETDTQYF
NA	TRBV6-5	CASSYSGSLAKNIQYF
NA	TRBV7-2	CASSLIGDEQFF
NA	TRBV27	CASSFGDSNEKLFF
TRBD2	TRBV11-3	CASSPERESTDTQYF
NA	TRBV6-5	CASRQRPTMNTEAFF
NA	TRBV7-9	CASSSTSEAFF
TRBD1	TRBV18	CASSPRGQGGYEQFF
NA	TRBV10-1	CASTWTSATGVGVYNEQFF
NA	TRBV5-6	CASSPRGESSYEQYF
NA	TRBV7-8	CASSLVSVTEAFF
TRBD1	TRBV2	CASSPRTGENTEAFF
TRBD1	TRBV18	CASSPDRGVYEQYF
NA	TRBV13	CASSIGTDTQYF
TRBD1	TRBV5-1	CASSLAGNRGYEQYF
NA	TRBV9	CASSKSGTRRSPLHF